The 20 T cell receptor beta chains in this list originate from one sample, sequenced in a study of beta chain features in type 1 diabetes. The authors reverse transcribed all of the isolated RNA, so sequencing captured expressed TCRB transcripts. This table comes from immunoSEQ multiplex PCR, and its TCRdb copy is limited to in-frame clones, with some not included. The sample carries around 300,000 clones, roughly 8% recorded once. What was sequenced was central memory CD4+ T cells from blood. The receptors shown here come from a woman aged 18 to 35 in good health.

V gene TRBV27 combines with J gene TRBJ2-7; the D call may be TRBD1 or TRBD2 (6 bases each). CDR1 is MNHEY and CDR2 is SMNVEV in the germline V gene (reference sequence). The CDR3 length is 14 residues. The germline V and J ends were trimmed by 10 bases and 6 bases, with 22 bases remaining between them. Here the CDR3 reads CATRRGAQLGEQYF. Here the CDR3 DNA reads TGTGCCACCCGGAGGGGGGCGCAACTAGGCGAGCAGTACTTC.

This clone was counted between two and nine times. The chain couples TRBV28 to TRBJ2-5; 12 bases align to TRBD1. The CDR3 totals 16 residues. The V gene's germline CDR1 is MDHEN and CDR2 SYDVKM. V lost 1 base, J lost 6 bases, and 6 bases stayed unmatched. The CDR3 bases are TGTGCCAGCAGTTTATTCTTGGGACAGGGGGCACAGACCCAGTACTTC. It yields the protein CASSLFLGQGAQTQYF.

This clone has more than one count but fewer than ten. The chain couples TRBV5-4 to TRBJ2-1; no definite D call. This CDR3 is 17 amino acids long. Germline loops: CDR1 SGHNT, CDR2 YYREEE (reference sequence). Trimming shortened V by 1 base and J by 0 bases, and 14 bases separated the two germline ends. The CDR3 DNA reads TGTGCCAGCAGCTTGCTAATCGTTCAAAGCTCCTACAATGAGCAGTTCTTC. It translates to CASSLLIVQSSYNEQFF.

The chain links TRBV6-1 to TRBJ1-1; D remains unclear. The CDR3 consists of 13 residues. Trimming stripped 0 bases from V and 11 bases from J, with 13 bases between. In germline, CDR1 is MNHNS, CDR2 SASEGT. CDR3 region: CASSEALYRMAFF. The CDR3 coding sequence is TGTGCCAGCAGTGAAGCGCTATATCGGATGGCTTTCTTT.

This clone was detected ten times or more. The chain uses TRBV7-3 and TRBJ2-2; TRBD1 might be the D (6 bases). This CDR3 has 16 amino acids. Per the germline V gene, CDR1 is SGHTA and CDR2 is FQGTGA. Trimming took 7 bases from V and 6 from J, leaving 21 bases between them. DNA of the CDR3: TGTGCCAGCACCCCCTTGCCCCAGGGGTTAGCCGGGGAGCTGTTTTTT. Its protein is CASTPLPQGLAGELFF.

This clone showed up just a few times. J is TRBJ1-1 and V is TRBV7-9; 7 nucleotides match TRBD1. The CDR3 is 14 amino acids. In germline, CDR1 is SEHNR, CDR2 FQNEAQ (reference sequence). Trimming cost V 4 bases and J 6 bases; bases outside gene matches: 8. The CDR3 is CASSSAGQLAEAFF. DNA of the CDR3: TGTGCCAGCAGCTCGGCGGGACAGTTGGCTGAAGCTTTCTTT. The full variable domain, in which reference TRBV7-9 and TRBJ1-1 provide the parts outside the CDR3, is DTGVSQNPRHKITKRGQNVTFRCDPISEHNRLYWYRQTLGQGPEFLTYFQNEAQLEKSRLLSDRFSAERPKGSFSTLEIQRTEQGDSAMYLCASSSAGQLAEAFFGQGTRLTVV.

This clone was found a few times. The gene calls are TRBV6-5 and TRBJ2-5; perhaps TRBD2 as D (5 bases). The germline V gene encodes CDR1 MNHEY and CDR2 SVGAGI. V was trimmed by 2 bases and J by 0 bases, leaving 7 bases between them. This CDR3 is 14 amino acids long. CDR3 DNA: TGTGCCAGCAGTTACGGAGGCAACCAAGAGACCCAGTACTTC. Residues: CASSYGGNQETQYF.

The table lists this clone with a few counts. This chain joins TRBV14 and TRBJ2-7; TRBD1 might be the D (6 bases). V was shortened by 3 bases and J by 2 bases, with 14 bases between the two germline ends. Germline lookup yields CDR1 SGHDN and CDR2 FVKESK. CDR3 length: 15 residues. CDR3 loop: CASSQNRVGAYEQYF. The CDR3, as DNA: TGTGCCAGCAGCCAGAACAGGGTCGGAGCCTACGAGCAGTACTTC.

The gene calls are TRBV4-1 and TRBJ2-4; TRBD1 matches at 7 bases. The CDR3 sequence is 16 residues long. V lost 0 bases, J lost 9 bases, and 11 bases stayed unmatched. Germline CDR1 is MGHRA and CDR2 is YSYEKL. The CDR3 DNA is TGCGCCAGCAGCCAAGATTGGGAATCGACAGGGAGCATTCAGTACTTC. Translated: CASSQDWESTGSIQYF.

The V call is TRBV19, the J call TRBJ2-3, with 8 positions matching TRBD2. Germline CDR1 reads LNHDA; CDR2 reads SQIVND (reference sequence). The CDR3 sequence is 15 residues long. V dropped 3 bases and J dropped 3; count of bases not matched to a gene: 5. This CDR3 is CASSMPSGSTDTQYF. The DNA for the CDR3 is TGTGCCAGTAGTATGCCCAGCGGGAGTACAGATACGCAGTATTTT.

This clone was counted between two and nine times. This rearrangement joins TRBV5-1 to TRBJ2-5; 14 bases are shared with TRBD2. The germline V gene has CDR1 SGHRS and CDR2 YFSETQ. The CDR3 consists of 16 residues. V was clipped by 4 bases and J by 5 bases; unmatched bases: 7. This chain's CDR3 is CASSPGLAGEGETQYF. As DNA, the CDR3 is TGCGCCAGCAGCCCGGGACTAGCGGGGGAAGGGGAGACCCAGTACTTC.

This rearrangement joins TRBV7-9 to TRBJ2-5; perhaps TRBD2 as D (7 bases). This CDR3 comprises 14 residues. Trimming took off 3 bases at V and 5 bases at J, with 13 bases between the two ends. Germline CDR1 reads SEHNR; CDR2 reads FQNEAQ (reference sequence). DNA for the CDR3: TGTGCCAGCAGCTTTAGTCGGGGGGCTGAGACCCAGTACTTC. Translation gives CASSFSRGAETQYF. Complete variable domain (other parts from reference TRBV7-9 and TRBJ2-5): DTGVSQNPRHKITKRGQNVTFRCDPISEHNRLYWYRQTLGQGPEFLTYFQNEAQLEKSRLLSDRFSAERPKGSFSTLEIQRTEQGDSAMYLCASSFSRGAETQYFGPGTRLLVL.

This clone showed up many times. The rearrangement uses TRBV5-4 and TRBJ2-2; the D is unclear. V was shortened by 4 bases and J by 6 bases, with 10 bases between the two germline ends. The CDR3 has 13 amino acids. Per germline, CDR1 SGHNT and CDR2 YYREEE (reference sequence). The CDR3 DNA follows: TGTGCCAGCAGCCGAGACTCCTCCGGGGAGCTGTTTTTT. Amino acids: CASSRDSSGELFF.

This chain connects TRBV2 to TRBJ1-2; D is undetermined. The germline CDR1 and CDR2 sequences are SNHLY and FYNNEI. Trimming shortened V by 7 bases and J by 0 bases, and 18 bases separated the two germline ends. The CDR3 extends over 16 amino acids. The CDR3 nucleotides read TGTGCCAGCACGCTCCTACTTAGGGCTACTAACTATGGCTACACCTTC. Translating gives CASTLLLRATNYGYTF.

This clone was seen a few times. V gene TRBV27 combines with J gene TRBJ2-1; 10 bases line up with TRBD2. J gave up 5 bases and V 2 bases, and 6 bases lay outside the gene matches. The CDR3 spans 16 residues. Per the germline V gene, CDR1 is MNHEY and CDR2 is SMNVEV (reference sequence). Here the CDR3 reads CASSLIGLAENNEQFF. DNA for the CDR3: TGTGCCAGCAGTTTAATTGGACTAGCGGAAAACAATGAGCAGTTCTTC.

This chain joins TRBV18 and TRBJ1-1; 8 bases line up with TRBD1. CDR3 length: 15 residues. CDR1 and CDR2 from the germline V gene are KGHSH and LQKENI. Trimming took 2 bases from V and 7 from J; bases not matched to a gene: 9. CDR3 DNA: TGTGCCAGCTCACCAAGGACAGGGCCTGGGGGTGAAGCTTTCTTT. It is translated as CASSPRTGPGGEAFF.

This clone has a handful of counts. The gene calls are TRBV5-6 and TRBJ2-5; 8 positions agree with TRBD2. J was trimmed by 4 bases and V by 1 base; bases with no gene match: 0. The CDR3 sequence is 13 residues long. Germline V gives CDR1 SGHDT, CDR2 YYEEEE. The DNA for the CDR3 is TGTGCCAGCAGCTTGACTAGCGGAGAGACCCAGTACTTC. Residues: CASSLTSGETQYF. The full variable domain, with the rest looked up from reference TRBV5-6 and TRBJ2-5, is DAGVTQSPTHLIKTRGQQVTLRCSPKSGHDTVSWYQQALGQGPQFIFQYYEEEERQRGNFPDRFSGHQFPNYSSELNVNALLLGDSALYLCASSLTSGETQYFGPGTRLLVL.

The V and J genes are TRBV7-2 and TRBJ1-2, with D possibly TRBD1 on 5 matching bases. CDR3 size: 17 residues. V was clipped by 1 base and J by 0 bases, with 15 bases between them. From germline, CDR1 is SGHTA and CDR2 FQGNSA. CDR3 loop: CASSLGGAGRANYGYTF. Here the CDR3 DNA reads TGTGCCAGCAGCTTAGGAGGGGCGGGCAGGGCTAACTATGGCTACACCTTC. The full variable domain, completed using reference TRBV7-2 and TRBJ1-2, is GAGVSQSPSNKVTEKGKDVELRCDPISGHTALYWYRQSLGQGLEFLIYFQGNSAPDKSGLPSDRFSAERTGGSVSTLTIQRTQQEDSAVYLCASSLGGAGRANYGYTFGSGTRLTVV.

This clone has more than one count but fewer than ten. The chain carries TRBV29-1 and TRBJ2-1; D may be TRBD1 (6 bases). The germline V gene encodes CDR1 SQVTM and CDR2 ANQGSEA. CDR3 length: 12 amino acids. V was cut by 7 bases and J by 6 bases, with 13 bases left in between. The CDR3 protein is CSAGVGGNEQFF. The CDR3 DNA is TGCAGCGCAGGGGTTGGAGGCAATGAGCAGTTCTTC.

This clone was seen more than once but under ten times. This may be a read error, as it is one base from a much larger clone. This chain connects TRBV23-1 to TRBJ1-2, with D perhaps TRBD1 (5 bases). TRBV23-1 is designated an ORF whose function remains uncertain. The CDR3 has 15 residues. The V and J ends lost 1 base and 4 bases respectively, with 13 bases between them. The CDR3: CASSQWGEVRYGYTF. CDR3 DNA: TGCGCCAGCAGTCAATGGGGCGAGGTCCGCTATGGCTACACCTTC.